Listed here are 20 T cell receptor beta chains from one sample, sequenced in a study of cytomegalovirus exposure and HLA in healthy donors. The primer mix had 60 Vbeta and 13 Jbeta primers. Sequencing used immunoSEQ multiplex PCR; TCRdb keeps in-frame clones, though not all of them. The data hold roughly 100,000 clones, with approximately 79% observed a single time. The material sequenced was PBMCs. The receptors shown here come from a man between 60 and 75 years old in good health and CMV-seronegative.

Written as DNA, the CDR3 is TGTGCCAGCAAGACTGTGAGGGGGCGAGGTCAAGAGACCCAGTACTTC. Translating gives CASKTVRGRGQETQYF. V is TRBV5-8 and J is TRBJ2-5; 7 positions match TRBD1. The V gene's germline CDR1 is SGHTS and CDR2 YDEGEE. The CDR3 has 16 residues. V dropped 6 bases and J dropped 2; count of bases not matched to a gene: 13.

This chain links TRBV5-1 with TRBJ2-1, with D possibly TRBD1 on 6 matching bases. The germline V gene encodes CDR1 SGHRS and CDR2 YFSETQ. CDR3 length: 14 amino acids. V shed 4 bases and J shed 6 bases, with 14 bases lying between them. CDR3 in DNA: TGCGCCAGCAGCCCCCGGGACACCGCCAATGAGCAGTTCTTC. Its protein product is CASSPRDTANEQFF.

J is TRBJ2-5 and V is TRBV6-5, with 7 nucleotides matching TRBD1. Germline V CDR1 and CDR2: MNHEY, SVGAGI. V lost 6 bases and J lost 1; bases outside the gene matches: 8. The CDR3 is 15 amino acids. CDR3 in amino acids: CASSVMTGRQETQYF. Written as DNA, the CDR3 is TGTGCCAGCAGCGTCATGACAGGGCGCCAAGAGACCCAGTACTTC.

The chain joins TRBV27 to TRBJ2-5; TRBD1 agrees at 7 bases. Per the germline V gene, CDR1 is MNHEY and CDR2 is SMNVEV (reference sequence). V trimming: 4 bases; J trimming: 5 bases; junction bases outside the gene matches: 4. The CDR3 sequence is 13 residues long. This CDR3 is CASSYRGRETQYF. Here the CDR3 DNA reads TGTGCCAGCAGTTACAGGGGTCGGGAGACCCAGTACTTC.

The CDR3 DNA sequence: TGTGCCAGCAGCGAGGGACAGGCGAACGAGCAGTACTTC. Its translation: CASSEGQANEQYF. The chain combines TRBV11-3 with TRBJ2-5; 8 bases fit TRBD1. The J call is in doubt because the DNA end fits TRBJ2-7 better. Looked up from germline, CDR1 is SGHNT and CDR2 is YENEEA. CDR3 length: 13 amino acids.

CDR3 nucleotides: TGTGCCAGCAGCATCCTGCGGGGCCAAGAGACCCAGTACTTC. Encoded protein: CASSILRGQETQYF. This sequence joins TRBV13 and TRBJ2-5; D might be TRBD2 (6 bases). This CDR3 is built from 14 residues. Trimming removed 5 bases at V and 1 base at J, with 11 bases between. CDR1 PRHDT and CDR2 FYEKMQ come from the germline V gene (reference sequence).

The genes are TRBV5-1 and TRBJ2-1; the match to TRBD2 covers 14 bases. V was clipped by 4 bases and J by 10 bases; unmatched bases: 10. Germline V gene sequence: CDR1 SGHRS, CDR2 YFSETQ. The CDR3 extends over 16 amino acids. The CDR3 protein is CASSPQTSGGAGEQFF. The CDR3, as DNA: TGCGCCAGCAGCCCTCAGACTAGCGGGGGGGCGGGGGAGCAGTTCTTC.

V gene TRBV7-8 combines with J gene TRBJ2-3; 7 bases map to TRBD1. Germline V gene sequence: CDR1 SGHVS, CDR2 FQNEAQ. The CDR3 runs 16 residues. Germline trimming cut 1 base from V and 2 bases from J; bases unmatched to any gene: 6. CDR3: CASSLETGRPTDTQYF. The CDR3 DNA follows: TGTGCCAGCAGCTTAGAGACAGGGAGACCCACAGATACGCAGTATTTT.

The chain has TRBV7-3 and TRBJ2-3; D is perhaps TRBD2 (6 bases). This CDR3 spans 15 amino acids. Germline CDR1 is SGHTA and CDR2 is FQGTGA. The V gene lost 2 bases and the J gene lost 6 bases, with 15 bases spanning the gap. In nucleotides, the CDR3 is TGTGCCAGCAGCTTACTGGCGGGGTCCTCCGATACGCAGTATTTT. Translation: CASSLLAGSSDTQYF.

This chain links TRBV6-1 with TRBJ1-2, with TRBD1 matching over 9 bases. Germline V gene data show CDR1 as MNHNS and CDR2 as SASEGT. The ends lost 1 base at V and 7 bases at J; junction bases unmatched: 10. The CDR3 spans 16 residues. The CDR3: CASSEEDRGGSFGYTF. CDR3 in DNA: TGTGCCAGCAGTGAAGAGGACAGGGGAGGCTCCTTTGGCTACACCTTC.

This chain links TRBV7-2 with TRBJ2-1; D possibly corresponds to TRBD2 (5 bases). CDR3 length equals 15 residues. V was trimmed by 5 bases and J by 7 bases, leaving 18 bases between them. Germline V gives CDR1 SGHTA, CDR2 FQGNSA. CDR3 protein: CASSLTRPLGNEQFF. For the CDR3, the DNA is TGTGCCAGCAGCCTTACTAGACCCCTGGGGAATGAGCAGTTCTTC.

This clone has a single count. A junction end diverges from the germline sequence, so it may reflect a read error. This chain links TRBV7-3 with TRBJ1-6; maybe TRBD1 (5 bases). The V gene's germline CDR1 is SGHTA and CDR2 FQGTGA. CDR3 size: 13 residues. The CDR3 DNA is TGTGCCATCAGCGCAGACAGTAGGTCACCCCTCCACTTT. This gives the protein CAISADSRSPLHF.

This chain connects TRBV18 to TRBJ1-6; 7 bases match TRBD1. The V segment lost 2 bases and the J segment 7 bases; nucleotides outside the gene matches: 5. The V gene's germline CDR1 is KGHSH and CDR2 LQKENI. CDR3 size: 15 residues. The CDR3 nucleotides read TGTGCCAGCTCACCAACCGGGACAGTAAATTCACCCCTCCACTTT. It yields the protein CASSPTGTVNSPLHF.

The rearrangement uses TRBV6-5 and TRBJ1-2; 10 nucleotides match TRBD1. Trimming at V came to 7 bases and at J to 4 bases, leaving 9 bases not matched to a gene. CDR3 length equals 15 residues. Looked up from germline, CDR1 is MNHEY and CDR2 is SVGAGI. The CDR3 sequence is CASTLKTGGPYGYTF. As DNA, the CDR3 is TGTGCCAGCACCCTAAAGACAGGGGGCCCCTATGGCTACACCTTC.

The chain links TRBV7-9 to TRBJ1-5; TRBD1 matches at 7 bases. The trim removed 8 bases at V and 2 bases at J, leaving 3 bases unmatched. The CDR3 totals 13 residues. Germline V gives CDR1 SEHNR, CDR2 FQNEAQ (reference sequence). The CDR3 coding sequence is TGTGCCAGCGCCGACAGGGGCAATCAGCCCCAGCATTTT. This translates into CASADRGNQPQHF.

This sequence joins TRBV30 and TRBJ2-5, with a possible D match to TRBD2 (5 bases). Trimming took off 4 bases at V and 4 bases at J, with 13 bases between the two ends. The CDR3 has 13 residues. Looked up from germline, CDR1 is GTSNPN and CDR2 is SVGIG (reference sequence). The CDR3 DNA sequence: TGTGCCTGGAACGAAGTAGGAGGAGAGACCCAGTACTTC. Encoded protein: CAWNEVGGETQYF.

This clone was detected a few times. The chain joins TRBV5-4 to TRBJ2-7; 11 bases match TRBD2. The germline CDR1 and CDR2 sequences are SGHNT and YYREEE (reference sequence). The CDR3 length is 15 residues. Trimming removed 4 bases from V and 2 bases from J; junction bases left unmatched: 5. CDR3 amino acids: CASSPGTSGPYEQYV. The CDR3 DNA sequence: TGTGCCAGCAGCCCCGGGACTAGCGGTCCCTACGAGCAGTACGTC.

The gene calls are TRBV5-1 and TRBJ1-4; 7 bases agree with TRBD1. J was trimmed by 4 bases and V by 0 bases; bases with no gene match: 3. The CDR3 extends over 15 amino acids. Germline-derived CDR1 and CDR2 are SGHRS and YFSETQ. Written as DNA, the CDR3 is TGCGCCAGCAGCTTGGGAGGGACAGTTAATGAAAAACTGTTTTTT. It specifies CASSLGGTVNEKLFF.

This clone has more than one count but fewer than ten. The chain has TRBV25-1 and TRBJ2-3, with TRBD1 as a possible D gene (5 bases). Germline loops: CDR1 MGHDK, CDR2 SYGVNS. The length of the CDR3 is 13 residues. V was cut by 6 bases and J by 1 base, with 8 bases left in between. CDR3 DNA sequence: TGTGCCAGCAGCCTGACAGGCACAGATACGCAGTATTTT. Its protein is CASSLTGTDTQYF.

The V and J genes are TRBV19 and TRBJ1-1; D unresolved. With 7 bases removed from V and 5 bases from J, the gap between germline ends came to 8 bases. The CDR3 consists of 11 residues. Germline CDR1 is LNHDA and CDR2 is SQIVND (reference sequence). In DNA form, the CDR3 reads TGTGCCAGTACCGCGAGGACTGAAGCTTTCTTT. It translates to CASTARTEAFF. Based on the CDR3 plus reference TRBV19 and TRBJ1-1, the full variable domain is DGGITQSPKYLFRKEGQNVTLSCEQNLNHDAMYWYRQDPGQGLRLIYYSQIVNDFQKGDIAEGYSVSREKKESFPLTVTSAQKNPTAFYLCASTARTEAFFGQGTRLTVV.